This TCR beta chain was captured in a study of T-cell reconstitution after alpha-beta-depleted transplantation in children. V lost 8 bases and J 8 bases, leaving 18 bases between the germline ends. This CDR3 contains 14 residues. This clonotype has only a few counts. The library targeted TCRbeta and was prepared with unique molecular identifiers. TCRdb recomputed calls from the PCR reads with MiXCR, one row per CDR3 protein. The sample yields about 900,000 distinct CDR3 sequences, under 30% seen once. Sequenced here: PBMCs, mostly from graft donor cells, sampled 360 days after TCRalphabeta/CD19-depleted stem cell transplant. The J gene is TRBJ1-4, the V gene TRBV12-3 or TRBV12-4; D possibly corresponds to TRBD1 (5 bases). The sequence came from a boy in the first two years of life who had a stem cell transplant for SCID, so the T cells may come from the graft donor. CDR3 region: CASGPSGGVEKLFF. The CDR3 DNA reads as TGTGCCAGCGGCCCCTCCGGGGGGGTCGAAAAACTGTTTTTT.